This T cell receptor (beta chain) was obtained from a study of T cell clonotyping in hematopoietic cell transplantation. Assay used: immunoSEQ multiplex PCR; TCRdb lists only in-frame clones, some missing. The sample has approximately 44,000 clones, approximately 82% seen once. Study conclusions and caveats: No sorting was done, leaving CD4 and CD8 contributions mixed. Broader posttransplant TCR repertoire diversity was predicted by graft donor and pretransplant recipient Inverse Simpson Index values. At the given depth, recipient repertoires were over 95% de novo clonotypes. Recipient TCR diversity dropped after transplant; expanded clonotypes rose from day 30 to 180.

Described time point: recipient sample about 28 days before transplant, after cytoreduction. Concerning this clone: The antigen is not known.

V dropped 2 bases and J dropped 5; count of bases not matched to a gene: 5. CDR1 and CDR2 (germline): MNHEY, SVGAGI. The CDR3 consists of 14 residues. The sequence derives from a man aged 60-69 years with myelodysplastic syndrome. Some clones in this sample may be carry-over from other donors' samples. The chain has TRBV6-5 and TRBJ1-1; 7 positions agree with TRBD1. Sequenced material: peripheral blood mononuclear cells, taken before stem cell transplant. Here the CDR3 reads CASSYRGRETEAFF. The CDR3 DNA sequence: TGTGCCAGCAGTTACAGGGGGCGGGAGACTGAAGCTTTCTTT.